Below are 31 T cell receptor beta chains sequenced from a single sample in a study of CD8+CD57+ T cells in acquired aplastic anemia. CDR3 and TCR beta VDJ profiling relied on genomic DNA as the template. TCRdb reprocessed the reads with MiXCR, giving one entry per CDR3 protein. Among hundreds of thousands of distinct CDR3 sequences listed, approximately 56% were seen once. The sequencing sample was made of sorted CD4+, CD8+, or CD8+CD57+ T cells (not recorded which) from PBMCs. Receptors were obtained from a human donor with severe aplastic anemia or a healthy control (not recorded which).

This clonotype was detected a few times. The V gene is TRBV12-3 or TRBV12-4, the J gene TRBJ2-7; 10 bases are a match to TRBD2. V shed 1 base and J 7 bases; nucleotides not matched to a gene: 10. The length of the CDR3 is 16 residues. The CDR3 sequence: CASSLGASGRVGEQYF. CDR3 DNA sequence: TGTGCCAGCAGTTTAGGAGCTAGCGGGAGAGTTGGAGAGCAGTACTTC.

Ten or more counts support this clonotype. The chain combines TRBV20-1 with TRBJ1-2; D might be TRBD1 (6 bases). Trimming shortened V by 1 base and J by 6 bases, and 6 bases separated the two germline ends. Germline V gene sequence: CDR1 DFQATT, CDR2 SNEGSKA (reference sequence). The CDR3 has 11 residues. DNA of the CDR3: TGCAGTGCTAGAGGGACAGATGGCTACACCTTC. Its protein product is CSARGTDGYTF.

As regards this clonotype: Likely a read error: the CDR3 ends without its conserved phenylalanine or tryptophan. Because the CDR3's place on the DNA is in doubt, the DNA is left out and the CDR3 is given as listed by TCRdb. This chain uses TRBV25-1 with TRBJ2-1; the D call in the table, TRBD2, was not verified against the DNA. CDR1 and CDR2 from the germline V gene are MGHDK and SYGVNS. The CDR3 adds up to 13 amino acids, both ends counted. CDR3 protein: CASSESIPGLAGT.

This clonotype was detected only once. The V and J genes are TRBV12-3 or TRBV12-4 and TRBJ2-5; perhaps TRBD2 as D (5 bases). V gave up 6 bases and J gave up 3 bases, with 17 bases separating them. CDR3 length: 15 residues. DNA of the CDR3: TGTGCCAGCAGCCCCACTAGTGTAACCAAAGAGACCCAGTACTTC. It yields the protein CASSPTSVTKETQYF.

A note on this clonotype: The germline gene is not matched at one end of the junction; a read error may be the cause. The chain combines TRBV24-1 with TRBJ2-7; 9 nucleotides agree with TRBD1. Germline CDR1 reads KGHDR; CDR2 reads SFDVKD. The CDR3 is 14 amino acids. The CDR3 nucleotides are TGTGCCATCAGTATACAGGGGGCGGTGGGCGAGCAGTACTTC. Translating gives CAISIQGAVGEQYF.

This chain connects TRBV5-1 to TRBJ2-2, with D possibly being TRBD1 (6 bases). Trimming removed 7 bases at V and 0 bases at J, with 16 bases between. Germline V gene lookup returns CDR1 SGHRS and CDR2 YFSETQ. This CDR3 spans 16 amino acids. The CDR3 DNA is TGCGCCAGCGGACCAAACGCAGGGGCGAACACCGGGGAGCTGTTTTTT. This codes for CASGPNAGANTGELFF.

J is TRBJ1-2 and V is TRBV20-1, with D tentatively TRBD1 (6 bases). CDR1 and CDR2 from the germline V gene are DFQATT and SNEGSKA (reference sequence). Trimming took off 5 bases at V and 4 bases at J, with 20 bases between the two ends. The CDR3 contains 15 residues. The CDR3 protein is CSAGHPGGTSYGYTF. The CDR3 DNA reads TGCAGTGCTGGCCACCCGGGGGGCACCAGCTATGGCTACACCTTC.

In this sample, this clonotype turned up many times. The chain carries TRBV20-1 and TRBJ1-1; 11 bases fit TRBD1. The CDR3 covers 16 residues. Germline lookup yields CDR1 DFQATT and CDR2 SNEGSKA (reference sequence). V dropped 5 bases and J dropped 5; count of bases not matched to a gene: 13. CDR3: CSARSGTGGGTTEAFF. Written as DNA, the CDR3 is TGCAGTGCTCGTTCCGGGACAGGGGGGGGGACGACTGAAGCTTTCTTT.

Regarding this clonotype: The CDR3 does not close with the conserved phenylalanine or tryptophan, likely indicating a read error. The chain couples TRBV6-5 to TRBJ1-1; D possibly corresponds to TRBD1 (6 bases). The CDR3 contains 15 residues. Germline V gives CDR1 MNHEY, CDR2 SVGAGI. CDR3 sequence: CASSYSTTGRTEAFS. CDR3 sequence (DNA): TGTGCCAGCAGTTACTCAACCACAGGGAGGACTGAGGCTTTCTCT.

This sequence joins TRBV20-1 and TRBJ2-1, with 9 positions matching TRBD1. V trimming: 5 bases; J trimming: 7 bases; junction bases outside the gene matches: 21. The CDR3 has 18 residues. Per the germline V gene, CDR1 is DFQATT and CDR2 is SNEGSKA (reference sequence). CDR3 protein: CSAPGTGNPLANRNEQFF. The DNA for the CDR3 is TGCAGTGCTCCCGGGACAGGGAATCCCCTAGCGAATCGGAATGAGCAGTTCTTC.

The chain employs TRBV2 and TRBJ1-4; D is uncertain. The germline CDR1 and CDR2 sequences are SNHLY and FYNNEI. Trimming took off 8 bases at V and 3 bases at J, with 16 bases between the two ends. CDR3 length: 15 amino acids. CDR3 DNA sequence: TGTGCCAGCGGAAAAGGGAAAGCGCCTAATGAAAAACTGTTTTTT. Translating it yields CASGKGKAPNEKLFF.

This chain connects TRBV5-8 to TRBJ2-3, with TRBD2 matching 9 bases. V trimming: 0 bases; J trimming: 6 bases; junction bases outside the gene matches: 5. The germline V gene encodes CDR1 SGHTS and CDR2 YDEGEE. The CDR3 totals 15 residues. CDR3 protein: CASSLGSAGGDTQYF. The CDR3, as DNA: TGTGCCAGCAGCTTGGGCTCCGCGGGGGGGGATACGCAGTATTTT.

The chain employs TRBV2 and TRBJ2-7, with D tentatively TRBD2 (6 bases). The length of the CDR3 is 14 residues. CDR1 is SNHLY, CDR2 FYNNEI, per germline. V was pared by 1 base and J by 5 bases, with 12 bases between. The CDR3 protein is CASSEVRRDDEQYF. In DNA, the CDR3 is TGTGCCAGCAGTGAAGTTCGGCGGGACGACGAGCAGTACTTC.

V and J are TRBV5-1 and TRBJ2-1; D possibly corresponds to TRBD2 (5 bases). The CDR3 loop spans 15 amino acids. In germline, CDR1 is SGHRS, CDR2 YFSETQ. The V and J ends lost 1 base and 0 bases respectively, with 8 bases between them. The CDR3 DNA reads TGCGCCAGCAGCTTGAACGGACTCTCCTACAATGAGCAGTTCTTC. Translated: CASSLNGLSYNEQFF.

The V and J genes are TRBV7-3 and TRBJ2-3, with D perhaps matching TRBD1 (5 bases). This CDR3 spans 19 amino acids. Germline V gives CDR1 SGHTA, CDR2 FQGTGA. V lost 1 base and J 0 bases, leaving 20 bases between the germline ends. Written as DNA, the CDR3 is TGTGCCAGCAGCTTAATCCCGATCGGGCAGGGCCTTAGCACAGATACGCAGTATTTT. It translates to CASSLIPIGQGLSTDTQYF.

This chain links TRBV7-2 with TRBJ2-1; 9 positions match TRBD2. CDR1 is SGHTA and CDR2 is FQGNSA in the germline V gene. The CDR3 spans 15 residues. V dropped 5 bases and J dropped 6; count of bases not matched to a gene: 8. Here the CDR3 reads CASSHGLARGNEQFF. Here the CDR3 DNA reads TGTGCCAGCAGCCACGGACTAGCGAGGGGCAATGAGCAGTTCTTC.

V and J are TRBV7-4 and TRBJ2-3, with D possibly being TRBD2 (5 bases). There are 15 residues in the CDR3. CDR1 and CDR2 (germline): SGHVT, SQSDAQ. Trimming removed 5 bases from V and 1 base from J, with 13 bases in between. The CDR3 bases are TGTGCCAGCAGCGGCAGCGGCCCTGGCACAGATACGCAGTATTTT. Translating it yields CASSGSGPGTDTQYF.

The V call is TRBV6-4, the J call TRBJ2-2; 7 nucleotides agree with TRBD1. Trimming took 3 bases from V and 6 from J; bases not matched to a gene: 4. Germline V gene data show CDR1 as MRHNA and CDR2 as SNTAGT. The CDR3 runs to 14 residues. The CDR3 coding sequence is TGTGCCAGCAGTGATACGGACAGGTCCGGGGAGCTGTTTTTT. This codes for CASSDTDRSGELFF.

The chain links TRBV3-1 to TRBJ1-3, with D tentatively TRBD1 (6 bases). Germline values: CDR1 LGHDT, CDR2 YNNKEL (reference sequence). V was shortened by 2 bases and J by 4 bases, with 18 bases between the two germline ends. This CDR3 contains 17 residues. The CDR3 DNA reads as TGTGCCAGCAGCCAACAGACAACGTGGACAGTCGGAAACACCATATATTTT. Its translation is CASSQQTTWTVGNTIYF.

The CDR3 region has the DNA TGTGCCAGCAGCCCCTCGAAGGGGGTACCCTACGAGCAGTACTTC. This codes for CASSPSKGVPYEQYF. The V call is TRBV7-6, the J call TRBJ2-7; tentatively, D is TRBD1 (6 bases). CDR1 is SGHVS, CDR2 FNYEAQ, per germline. This CDR3 has 15 amino acids. Trimming removed 5 bases from V and 2 bases from J, with 16 bases in between.

DNA for the CDR3: TGTGCCAGCGGTGGGACAGGGATTGGAGAGACCCAGTACTTC. It yields the protein CASGGTGIGETQYF. The chain has TRBV2 and TRBJ2-5, with 9 bases aligning to TRBD1. This CDR3 is 14 amino acids long. CDR1 is SNHLY and CDR2 is FYNNEI in the germline V gene. The trim removed 8 bases at V and 4 bases at J, leaving 8 bases unmatched.

There are many counts of this clonotype. This chain links TRBV5-1 with TRBJ2-1, with D unresolved. V shed 0 bases and J shed 5 bases, with 9 bases lying between them. The CDR3 spans 14 residues. Germline-derived CDR1 and CDR2 are SGHRS and YFSETQ. CDR3 loop: CASSLAAKNNEQFF. The CDR3 nucleotides read TGCGCCAGCAGCTTGGCAGCGAAAAACAATGAGCAGTTCTTC.

As for this clonotype: A read error may account for a junction end that differs from germline. The chain links TRBV7-2 to TRBJ2-7; D possibly uses TRBD1 or TRBD2 (6 bases each). Per germline, CDR1 SGHTA and CDR2 FQGNSA. The CDR3 has 13 residues. The CDR3 DNA follows: TGTGCCAGCAGCTCCCTGGGGGGCTACGAGCGGTACTTT. Translated: CASSSLGGYERYF.

This rearrangement joins TRBV5-1 to TRBJ2-3, with unresolved D. Germline V gene sequence: CDR1 SGHRS, CDR2 YFSETQ. V lost 0 bases and J lost 0, with 8 bases in between. This CDR3 spans 15 amino acids. In nucleotides, the CDR3 is TGCGCCAGCAGCTTGGATGGCGGTAGCACAGATACGCAGTATTTT. Translation: CASSLDGGSTDTQYF.

Ten or more counts support this clonotype. The chain carries TRBV20-1 and TRBJ2-3, with 8 bases lining up with TRBD2. J lost 2 bases, V lost 6 bases, and 13 bases had no gene match. This CDR3 comprises 16 residues. Per the germline V gene, CDR1 is DFQATT and CDR2 is SNEGSKA (reference sequence). The CDR3 loop reads CSARRPAAGVTDTQYF. In DNA form, the CDR3 reads TGCAGTGCCCGCCGCCCGGCAGCGGGGGTCACAGATACGCAGTATTTT.

This clonotype was seen repeatedly, ten times or more. The CDR3 loop is CASSLGAVTSNYGYTF. The CDR3 DNA follows: TGTGCCAGCAGCTTAGGGGCAGTCACTTCTAACTATGGCTACACCTTC. The chain joins TRBV7-9 to TRBJ1-2; no clear D. CDR1 is SEHNR, CDR2 FQNEAQ, per germline (reference sequence). Trimming cost V 1 base and J 0 bases, with 12 bases left between them. The CDR3 length is 16 residues. The whole variable domain, remainder taken from reference TRBV7-9 and TRBJ1-2, is DTGVSQNPRHKITKRGQNVTFRCDPISEHNRLYWYRQTLGQGPEFLTYFQNEAQLEKSRLLSDRFSAERPKGSFSTLEIQRTEQGDSAMYLCASSLGAVTSNYGYTFGSGTRLTVV.

This clonotype turned up a few times. The chain combines TRBV19 with TRBJ2-7; TRBD1 matches 7 bases. V gave up 5 bases and J gave up 6 bases; unmatched junction bases: 4. In germline, CDR1 is LNHDA, CDR2 SQIVND (reference sequence). CDR3 length: 12 amino acids. CDR3 loop: CASSPQGIEQYF. The CDR3 region has the DNA TGTGCCAGTAGTCCACAGGGGATCGAGCAGTACTTC.

This clonotype occurred once. The V gene is TRBV25-1, the J gene TRBJ2-7; D assignment may be TRBD1 or TRBD2 (5 bases each). The V gene's germline CDR1 is MGHDK and CDR2 SYGVNS. This CDR3 has 13 amino acids. Trimming shortened V by 0 bases and J by 3 bases, and 6 bases separated the two germline ends. CDR3 in DNA: TGTGCCAGCAGTGAATATGGGGGCTACGAGCAGTACTTC. This translates into CASSEYGGYEQYF.

A note on this clonotype: The missing conserved phenylalanine or tryptophan at the end of this CDR3 makes a read error likely. The DNA is omitted, as the CDR3 cannot be located on it reliably, and the CDR3 follows TCRdb's listing. The chain carries TRBV9 and TRBJ2-2; TRBD1, as called in the table, went unchecked against the DNA. The CDR3 has 10 amino acids, counting both end residues. Germline loops: CDR1 SGDLS, CDR2 YYNGEE. The CDR3 reads CASGAVQGLS.

In its sample, this clonotype was seen many times. As DNA, the CDR3 is TGTGCCATCAGTGAAAGGGCTGGAAACACCATATATTTT. Protein sequence: CAISERAGNTIYF. The chain carries TRBV10-3 and TRBJ1-3; D is ambiguous. The V gene lost 3 bases and the J gene lost 2 bases, with 5 bases spanning the gap. The germline CDR1 and CDR2 sequences are ENHRY and SYGVKD. The CDR3 consists of 13 residues.

The rearrangement uses TRBV11-2 and TRBJ2-7, with 7 bases fitting TRBD1. V lost 3 bases, J lost 3 bases, and 5 bases stayed unmatched. CDR3 length equals 14 residues. Germline values: CDR1 SGHAT, CDR2 FQNNGV. This CDR3 is CASSFHGQDYEQYF. CDR3 in DNA: TGTGCCAGCAGCTTCCACGGACAGGACTACGAGCAGTACTTC.